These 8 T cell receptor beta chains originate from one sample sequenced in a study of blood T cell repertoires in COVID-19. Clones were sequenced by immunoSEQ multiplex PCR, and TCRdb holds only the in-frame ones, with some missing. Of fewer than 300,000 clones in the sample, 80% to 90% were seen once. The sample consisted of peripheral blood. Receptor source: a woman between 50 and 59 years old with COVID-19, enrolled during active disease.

CDR3 protein: CASSFGGPGEGYTF. The CDR3 DNA is TGTGCCAGCAGCTTCGGGGGGCCGGGCGAGGGCTACACCTTC. The chain employs TRBV11-3 and TRBJ1-2; weak D call: TRBD1 (6 bases). The CDR3 is made up of 14 amino acids. Trimming took 3 bases from V and 8 from J, leaving 16 bases between them. The germline V gene has CDR1 SGHNT and CDR2 YENEEA.

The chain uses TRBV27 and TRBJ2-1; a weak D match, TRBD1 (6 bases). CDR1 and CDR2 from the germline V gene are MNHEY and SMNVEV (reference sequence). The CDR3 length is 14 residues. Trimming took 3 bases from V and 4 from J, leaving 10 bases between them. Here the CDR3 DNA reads TGTGCCAGCAGTTTTAGGGGGTATTACAATGAGCAGTTCTTC. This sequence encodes CASSFRGYYNEQFF.

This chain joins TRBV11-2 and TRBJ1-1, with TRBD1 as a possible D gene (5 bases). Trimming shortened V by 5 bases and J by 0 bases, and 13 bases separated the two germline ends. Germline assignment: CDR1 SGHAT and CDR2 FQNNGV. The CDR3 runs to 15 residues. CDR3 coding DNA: TGTGCCAGCAGCCCACACAGGACTATGAACACTGAAGCTTTCTTT. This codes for CASSPHRTMNTEAFF.

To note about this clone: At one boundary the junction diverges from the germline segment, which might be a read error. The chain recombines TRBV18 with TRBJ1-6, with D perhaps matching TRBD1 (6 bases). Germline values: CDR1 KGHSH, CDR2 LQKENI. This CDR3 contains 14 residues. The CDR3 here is CASSPQGGGSPLHF. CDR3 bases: TGTGCCAGCTCCCCACAGGGAGGCGGTTCACCCCTCCACTTT.

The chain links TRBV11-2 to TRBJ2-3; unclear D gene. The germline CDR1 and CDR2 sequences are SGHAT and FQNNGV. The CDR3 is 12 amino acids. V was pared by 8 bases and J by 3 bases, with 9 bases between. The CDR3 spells CASLSPTDTQYF. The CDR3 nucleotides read TGTGCCAGCCTCTCCCCTACAGATACGCAGTATTTT.

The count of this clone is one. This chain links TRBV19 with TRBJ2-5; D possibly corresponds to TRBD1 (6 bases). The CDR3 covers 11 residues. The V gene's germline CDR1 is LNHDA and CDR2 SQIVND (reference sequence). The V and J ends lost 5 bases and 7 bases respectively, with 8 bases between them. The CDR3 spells CASSQGPTQYF. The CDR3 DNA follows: TGTGCCAGTAGTCAGGGGCCGACCCAGTACTTC.

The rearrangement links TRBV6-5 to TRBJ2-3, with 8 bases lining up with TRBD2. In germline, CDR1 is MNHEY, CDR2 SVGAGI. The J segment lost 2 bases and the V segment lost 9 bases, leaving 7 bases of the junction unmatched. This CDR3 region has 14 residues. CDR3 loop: CASYSGRVTDTQYF. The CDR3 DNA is TGTGCCAGTTACTCCGGGAGGGTCACAGATACGCAGTATTTT.

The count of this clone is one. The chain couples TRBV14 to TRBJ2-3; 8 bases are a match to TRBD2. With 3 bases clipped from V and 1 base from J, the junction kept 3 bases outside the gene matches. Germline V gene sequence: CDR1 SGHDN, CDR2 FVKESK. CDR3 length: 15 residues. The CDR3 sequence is CASSHQLAGTDTQYF. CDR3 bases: TGTGCCAGCAGCCACCAACTAGCGGGCACAGATACGCAGTATTTT.